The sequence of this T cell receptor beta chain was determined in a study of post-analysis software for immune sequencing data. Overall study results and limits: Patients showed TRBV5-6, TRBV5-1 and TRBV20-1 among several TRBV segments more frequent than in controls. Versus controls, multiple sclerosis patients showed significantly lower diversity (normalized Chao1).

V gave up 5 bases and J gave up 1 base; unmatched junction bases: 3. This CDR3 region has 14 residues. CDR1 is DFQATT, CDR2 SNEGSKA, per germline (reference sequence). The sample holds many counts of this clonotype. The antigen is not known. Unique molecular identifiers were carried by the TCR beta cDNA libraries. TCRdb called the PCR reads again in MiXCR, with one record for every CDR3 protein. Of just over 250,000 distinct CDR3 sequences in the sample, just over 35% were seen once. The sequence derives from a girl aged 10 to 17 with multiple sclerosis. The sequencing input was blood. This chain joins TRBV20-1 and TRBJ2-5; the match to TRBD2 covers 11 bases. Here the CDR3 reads CSARGLAVQETQYF. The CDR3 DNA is TGCAGTGCTCGGGGACTAGCGGTCCAAGAGACCCAGTACTTC.